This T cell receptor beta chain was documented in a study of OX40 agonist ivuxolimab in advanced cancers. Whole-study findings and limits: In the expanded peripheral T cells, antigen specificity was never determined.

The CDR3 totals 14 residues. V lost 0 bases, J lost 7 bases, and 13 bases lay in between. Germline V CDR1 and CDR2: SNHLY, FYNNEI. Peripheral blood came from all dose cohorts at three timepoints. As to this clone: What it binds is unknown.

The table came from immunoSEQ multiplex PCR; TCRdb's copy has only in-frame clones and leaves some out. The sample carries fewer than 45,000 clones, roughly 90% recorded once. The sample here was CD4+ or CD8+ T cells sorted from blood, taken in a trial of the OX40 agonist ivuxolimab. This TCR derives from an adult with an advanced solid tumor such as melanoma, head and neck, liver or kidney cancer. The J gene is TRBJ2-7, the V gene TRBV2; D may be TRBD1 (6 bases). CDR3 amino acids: CASSEAVRGLEQYF. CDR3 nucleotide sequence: TGTGCCAGCAGTGAAGCGGTCAGGGGTCTAGAGCAGTACTTC.